These 8 T cell receptor beta chains were all obtained from the same sample, sequenced in a study of blood T cell repertoires in COVID-19. Repertoires were generated with immunoSEQ multiplex PCR, while TCRdb's copy carries only in-frame clones and drops some. The top ten hold 13% to 15% of the sample, which has about 36,000 clones, roughly 80% seen once. The sequenced material came from peripheral blood. The receptors derive from a human donor in a cohort sampled during active COVID-19.

This chain uses TRBV7-2 with TRBJ2-5, with TRBD2 matching 8 bases. Germline loops: CDR1 SGHTA, CDR2 FQGNSA. After removal of 2 bases from V and 5 bases from J, the junction contained 7 bases not matched to a gene. The length of the CDR3 is 15 residues. As DNA, the CDR3 is TGTGCCAGCAGCTTAACCGGGACTAGAGGGGAGACCCAGTACTTC. Translated: CASSLTGTRGETQYF.

This chain links TRBV3-1 (or the pseudogene TRBV3-2) with TRBJ1-2; D is possibly TRBD1 (5 bases). Trimming removed 2 bases from V and 8 bases from J, with 12 bases in between. Germline V CDR1 and CDR2: LGHDT, YNNKEL (reference sequence). The CDR3 extends over 13 amino acids. The CDR3 sequence is CASSQRGHGGYTF. DNA for the CDR3: TGTGCCAGCAGCCAACGCGGACACGGCGGCTACACCTTC.

V gene TRBV7-2 combines with J gene TRBJ2-1, with 7 bases fitting TRBD2. The germline V gene encodes CDR1 SGHTA and CDR2 FQGNSA. The V segment lost 6 bases and the J segment 7 bases; nucleotides outside the gene matches: 12. The CDR3 covers 15 residues. The CDR3 DNA reads as TGTGCCAGCAGGCCGCCGGGACTAAGTGGAAATGAGCAGTTCTTC. This sequence encodes CASRPPGLSGNEQFF.

V gene TRBV19 combines with J gene TRBJ2-5, with unresolved D. The V gene lost 5 bases and the J gene lost 7 bases, with 14 bases spanning the gap. Germline V CDR1 and CDR2: LNHDA, SQIVND (reference sequence). The CDR3 runs 13 residues. CDR3 coding DNA: TGTGCCAGTAGTCCCGACTCAAGAGGGACCCAGTACTTC. Residues: CASSPDSRGTQYF.

A few counts support this clone. The V and J genes are TRBV6-6 and TRBJ2-7; D not resolved. This CDR3 contains 14 residues. The germline V gene has CDR1 MNHNY and CDR2 SVGAGI (reference sequence). V lost 5 bases to trimming and J lost 0 bases, with 11 bases between them. As DNA, the CDR3 is TGTGCCAGCAGTGGAGCCTTGAGCTCCTACGAGCAGTACTTC. It codes for CASSGALSSYEQYF.

The rearrangement joins TRBV5-6 to TRBJ2-7; tentative D call: TRBD2 (6 bases). V lost 1 base and J 4 bases, leaving 9 bases between the germline ends. This CDR3 contains 13 residues. Per germline, CDR1 SGHDT and CDR2 YYEEEE. In DNA, the CDR3 is TGTGCCAGCAGCTTGACAGGAGGGTACGAGCAGTACTTC. Amino acid sequence: CASSLTGGYEQYF.

Of note for this clone: An end of the junction does not agree with germline; a read error may underlie this. The V and J genes are TRBV7-7 and TRBJ2-2; 14 bases align to TRBD2. The germline V gene encodes CDR1 SSHAT and CDR2 FNYEAQ (reference sequence). CDR3 length: 15 amino acids. CDR3 amino acids: CASSSTSGGAGELFF. The CDR3 DNA is TGTGCTAGCAGCTCGACTAGCGGGGGGGCCGGGGAGCTGTTTTTT. The full variable domain, completed using reference TRBV7-7 and TRBJ2-2, is GAGVSQSPRYKVTKRGQDVTLRCDPISSHATLYWYQQALGQGPEFLTYFNYEAQPDKSGLPSDRFSAERPEGSISTLTIQRTEQRDSAMYRCASSSTSGGAGELFFGEGSRLTVL.

The chain couples TRBV7-2 to TRBJ1-4; the D gene is possibly TRBD1 (6 bases). CDR3 length: 15 amino acids. Trimming left V 8 bases short and J 7 bases short, with 20 bases between. The germline V gene encodes CDR1 SGHTA and CDR2 FQGNSA. This CDR3 is CASSLGGALPEKLFF. CDR3 bases: TGTGCCAGCTCGTTAGGGGGGGCGCTACCTGAAAAACTGTTTTTT.